Following are 14 T cell receptor beta chains from one sample sequenced in a study of cytomegalovirus exposure and HLA in healthy donors. PCR involved 60 Vbeta and 13 Jbeta primers. Libraries were prepared by immunoSEQ multiplex PCR; TCRdb keeps only in-frame clonotypes and omits some of them. The data show under 200,000 clones, 80% seen once. Input material: PBMCs. These receptors originate from a man aged 25-40 years in good health and CMV-seronegative.

The rearrangement links TRBV4-1 to TRBJ2-1, with 11 bases aligning to TRBD2. The V and J ends lost 4 bases and 5 bases, in that order; junction bases with no gene match: 16. Germline V CDR1 and CDR2: MGHRA, YSYEKL. This CDR3 region has 19 residues. The CDR3 DNA sequence: TGCGCCAGCAGCCCCTCGGGGGCGTTAGCGGGAGGGCCCCACAATGAGCAGTTCTTC. Protein: CASSPSGALAGGPHNEQFF.

The genes are TRBV2 and TRBJ2-7; D is possibly TRBD2 (6 bases). The germline CDR1 and CDR2 sequences are SNHLY and FYNNEI. The V gene lost 5 bases and the J gene lost 2 bases, with 19 bases spanning the gap. The CDR3 runs to 16 residues. The CDR3 DNA is TGTGCCAGCAGTCCACTTCGACTAGTTACCCCCTACGAGCAGTACTTC. Translated: CASSPLRLVTPYEQYF.

V usage is TRBV5-1 and J usage is TRBJ2-1, with 10 bases fitting TRBD2. CDR1 SGHRS and CDR2 YFSETQ come from the germline V gene. The CDR3 spans 15 residues. V lost 2 bases, J lost 8 bases, and 7 bases stayed unmatched. The CDR3 bases are TGCGCCAGCAGCTTCAAGCGGGAGGGCGGCCATGAGCAGTTCTTC. Its translation: CASSFKREGGHEQFF.

The V and J genes are TRBV4-3 and TRBJ2-6; D is possibly TRBD1 (7 bases). Germline V gene sequence: CDR1 LGHNA, CDR2 YSLEER. The CDR3 runs to 16 residues. The V and J ends lost 3 bases and 4 bases respectively, with 13 bases between them. CDR3 sequence (DNA): TGCGCCAGCAGCCAGGAGGGGGCGCTGGGGGCCAACGTCCTGACTTTC. Translation gives CASSQEGALGANVLTF.

This chain links TRBV5-6 with TRBJ1-2; D gene ambiguous. Trimming removed 4 bases from V and 4 bases from J, with 17 bases in between. The CDR3 covers 15 residues. CDR1 is SGHDT and CDR2 is YYEEEE in the germline V gene. The DNA for the CDR3 is TGTGCCAGCAGCCGCCCCCCAGGCGTGAGCTATGGCTACACCTTC. Its translation: CASSRPPGVSYGYTF.

V usage is TRBV7-6 and J usage is TRBJ1-4; TRBD1 aligns across 9 bases. V dropped 6 bases and J dropped 8; count of bases not matched to a gene: 10. This CDR3 has 15 residues. Germline V gene data show CDR1 as SGHVS and CDR2 as FNYEAQ. The CDR3 here is CASSTTGGVREKLFF. CDR3 DNA sequence: TGTGCCAGCAGTACTACAGGGGGCGTTCGCGAAAAACTGTTTTTT.

The chain employs TRBV30 and TRBJ1-2, with unresolved D. V gave up 3 bases and J gave up 7 bases, with 15 bases separating them. CDR1 GTSNPN and CDR2 SVGIG come from the germline V gene (reference sequence). The CDR3 totals 13 residues. DNA of the CDR3: TGTGCCTGGAGGGCAAGCGCGGTGGGTGGCTACACCTTC. It translates to CAWRASAVGGYTF. Using reference TRBV30 and TRBJ1-2 for the parts outside the CDR3, the full variable domain is SQTIHQWPATLVQPVGSPLSLECTVEGTSNPNLYWYRQAAGRGLQLLFYSVGIGQISSEVPQNLSASRPQDRQFILSSKKLLLSDSGFYLCAWRASAVGGYTFGSGTRLTVV.

This chain uses TRBV5-6 with TRBJ2-1; TRBD2 agrees at 8 bases. The CDR3 has 17 residues. V shed 0 bases and J 2 bases; nucleotides not matched to a gene: 7. Germline values: CDR1 SGHDT, CDR2 YYEEEE. CDR3 sequence (DNA): TGTGCCAGCAGCTTGGCGGGAGGGCCAGGGGCCTACAATGAGCAGTTCTTC. Protein: CASSLAGGPGAYNEQFF. Complete variable domain (other parts from reference TRBV5-6 and TRBJ2-1): DAGVTQSPTHLIKTRGQQVTLRCSPKSGHDTVSWYQQALGQGPQFIFQYYEEEERQRGNFPDRFSGHQFPNYSSELNVNALLLGDSALYLCASSLAGGPGAYNEQFFGPGTRLTVL.

This clone came up a few times. The rearrangement uses TRBV30 and TRBJ1-4; 8 positions match TRBD1. CDR1 GTSNPN and CDR2 SVGIG come from the germline V gene (reference sequence). Trimming cost V 4 bases and J 7 bases; bases outside gene matches: 11. The CDR3 loop spans 15 amino acids. In DNA form, the CDR3 reads TGTGCCTGGACGACAGGGGAAAGGAATAGTGAAAAACTGTTTTTT. It yields the protein CAWTTGERNSEKLFF. Complete variable domain (other parts from reference TRBV30 and TRBJ1-4): SQTIHQWPATLVQPVGSPLSLECTVEGTSNPNLYWYRQAAGRGLQLLFYSVGIGQISSEVPQNLSASRPQDRQFILSSKKLLLSDSGFYLCAWTTGERNSEKLFFGSGTQLSVL.

The CDR3 sequence is CASSQDRSPYQPQHF. Written as DNA, the CDR3 is TGCGCCAGCAGCCAAGATCGGTCCCCGTATCAGCCCCAGCATTTT. V is TRBV4-1 and J is TRBJ1-5; D not resolved. CDR1 and CDR2 from the germline V gene are MGHRA and YSYEKL. Trimming removed 0 bases at V and 5 bases at J, with 11 bases between. This CDR3 is 15 amino acids long.

The chain has TRBV30 and TRBJ2-1; 12 positions match TRBD2. The V gene's germline CDR1 is GTSNPN and CDR2 SVGIG (reference sequence). Trimming at V came to 2 bases and at J to 8 bases, leaving 4 bases not matched to a gene. This CDR3 spans 14 amino acids. This CDR3 is CAWSFTSGGYEQFF. CDR3 coding DNA: TGTGCCTGGAGTTTTACTAGCGGGGGGTATGAGCAGTTCTTC.

This chain links TRBV15 with TRBJ2-1; TRBD1 aligns across 7 bases. The V segment lost 8 bases and the J segment 8 bases; nucleotides outside the gene matches: 15. The CDR3 is 15 amino acids. Germline loops: CDR1 LNHNV, CDR2 YYDKDF (reference sequence). In DNA form, the CDR3 reads TGTGCCACCGCAGCAGCAATACAGGGGTGGGATGAGCAGTTCTTC. Translated: CATAAAIQGWDEQFF. Full variable domain (remainder filled in from reference TRBV15 and TRBJ2-1): DAMVIQNPRYQVTQFGKPVTLSCSQTLNHNVMYWYQQKSSQAPKLLFHYYDKDFNNEADTPDNFQSRRPNTSFCFLDIRSPGLGDTAMYLCATAAAIQGWDEQFFGPGTRLTVL.

The chain links TRBV5-8 to TRBJ2-5, with 9 bases fitting TRBD1. CDR1 and CDR2 from the germline V gene are SGHTS and YDEGEE. V was clipped by 2 bases and J by 3 bases; unmatched bases: 5. The CDR3 is 15 residues long. The CDR3 nucleotides are TGTGCCAGCAGCTTCATGCGGGACAGGGAAGAGACCCAGTACTTC. It specifies CASSFMRDREETQYF.

About this clone itself: The junction departs from the called germline gene at one end, perhaps through a read error. This chain connects TRBV7-7 to TRBJ2-7; D may correspond to TRBD1 or TRBD2 (6 bases each). CDR1 is SSHAT and CDR2 is FNYEAQ in the germline V gene (reference sequence). CDR3 size: 16 residues. The CDR3: CASSLGGGDSSYEQYF. As DNA, the CDR3 is TGTGCTAGCAGCTTAGGGGGAGGAGACTCTTCCTACGAGCAGTACTTC.